These T cell receptor beta chains were read from a single sample in a study of immune cell composition in non-small cell lung cancer. TCRdb's table, derived via immunoSEQ multiplex PCR, lists solely in-frame clones and lacks some. The repertoire holds thousands of clones, roughly 65% seen once, with around 8.2% in the top ten. Sequencing input: lung tumor tissue. These receptors all stem from a human donor with non-small cell lung cancer. The conserved cysteine and the conserved F or W are not part of the CDR3 here. Fields, in order: J gene, V gene, CDR3 protein.

J: TRBJ2-7; V: TRBV19; CDR3: ASSPDSPYEQY
J: TRBJ2-7; V: TRBV28; CDR3: ASTRTGGYEQY
J: TRBJ2-7; V: TRBV6-1; CDR3: ASSANPGSYEQY
J: TRBJ1-1; V: TRBV30; CDR3: AWSREGATF
J: TRBJ2-7; V: TRBV5-1; CDR3: ASSLGAGGRSYEQY
J: TRBJ2-3; V: TRBV6-5; CDR3: ASSYRGGGATDTQY
J: TRBJ2-5; V: TRBV28; CDR3: ASSRGLAGGSVGETQY
J: TRBJ2-5; V: TRBV28; CDR3: ARVSGETQY
J: TRBJ1-2; V: TRBV7-9; CDR3: ASSLGQGGLYGYT
J: TRBJ2-7; V: TRBV6-1; CDR3: ASDQRGYEQY
J: TRBJ1-1; V: TRBV5-1; CDR3: ASSFADSRTEAF
J: TRBJ1-4; V: TRBV5-1; CDR3: ASSLARSSGKLF
J: TRBJ2-1; V: TRBV7-8; CDR3: ASSSGQQGAEQF
J: TRBJ1-1; V: TRBV7-9; CDR3: ASKEGANTEAF
J: TRBJ1-1; V: TRBV6-1; CDR3: ATSVGSYMNTEAF
J: TRBJ1-2; V: TRBV6-5; CDR3: ASSLGSPTIYGYT
J: TRBJ2-3; V: TRBV13; CDR3: ASSSRTASVTDTQY
J: TRBJ1-2; V: TRBV30; CDR3: AWSPLRVGYT
J: TRBJ2-7; V: TRBV6-1; CDR3: ASSELAGRTYEQY
J: TRBJ1-1; V: TRBV2; CDR3: ASSEHGTEAF
J: TRBJ2-1; V: TRBV5-1; CDR3: ASHTQVDKEQF
J: TRBJ2-5; V: TRBV30; CDR3: AWRKNWSQETQY
J: TRBJ2-4; V: TRBV28; CDR3: ASSPGQPLAKNIQY
J: TRBJ1-5; V: TRBV19; CDR3: ATQVSDQPQH
J: TRBJ2-5; V: TRBV19; CDR3: ASSNKKTGAETQY
J: TRBJ1-5; V: TRBV19; CDR3: ASSINPAVGNQPQH
J: TRBJ1-6; V: TRBV30; CDR3: AWSPFDGSFGSSYNSPLH
J: TRBJ2-5; V: TRBV18; CDR3: ASSPLLLSSGGRETQY
J: TRBJ1-1; V: TRBV28; CDR3: ASSLGDRGLVYMNTEAF
J: TRBJ2-3; V: TRBV7-6; CDR3: ASGAGSGRANNVRGAY
J: TRBJ2-3; V: TRBV7-8; CDR3: ASSFGLAGPADTQY
J: TRBJ2-1; V: TRBV14; CDR3: ASSRTGAGAYNEQF
J: TRBJ1-1; V: TRBV29-1; CDR3: SVFGTANSEAF
J: TRBJ2-3; V: TRBV20-1; CDR3: SATSGGWQY
J: TRBJ1-2; V: TRBV7-9; CDR3: ASSLQTNYGYT
J: TRBJ2-3; V: TRBV29-1; CDR3: LAGVADTQY
J: TRBJ2-2; V: TRBV19; CDR3: ASNPGTARPSAGELF
J: TRBJ2-3; V: TRBV5-1; CDR3: ASSGGTSGGGTQY
J: TRBJ2-2; V: TRBV6-5; CDR3: ASSWHANTGELF
J: TRBJ2-7; V: TRBV18; CDR3: ASSPRGQGYEQY
J: TRBJ1-5; V: TRBV6-6; CDR3: ASSEIGGSQPQH
J: TRBJ2-2; V: TRBV5-8; CDR3: ASTGTLQTGELF
J: TRBJ1-1; V: TRBV7-6; CDR3: ASSLMRGGINTEAF
J: TRBJ1-1; V: TRBV5-1; CDR3: ASSWGRGQGDWDTEAF
J: TRBJ2-5; V: TRBV15; CDR3: ATSRDGRGQETQY
J: TRBJ2-2; V: TRBV21-1; CDR3: ASSRSRGSTGELF
J: TRBJ1-4; V: TRBV27; CDR3: ASSPSGPGETNEKLF
J: TRBJ1-1; V: TRBV10-3; CDR3: AISSAGTSNTEAF
J: TRBJ2-1; V: TRBV5-6; CDR3: ASSGTSGSGNEQF
J: TRBJ2-2; V: TRBV29-1; CDR3: SVGSGRNTGELF